This T cell receptor (beta chain) appears in the sequencing data of a study of T cells in Graves' hyperthyroidism and ophthalmopathy. As for the study in general: Peripheral blood was taken when the disease was first diagnosed, before any treatment began.

Amplified TCR beta CDR3 regions derived from RNA transcripts. TCR CDR3 regions were first amplified by RT-PCR with HTBI primers. Each CDR3 protein gets one entry after TCRdb re-called the multiplex PCR reads with MiXCR. The top ten clones hold 40% to 50% of a sample with 560,000 or so distinct CDR3 sequences, about 20% of them seen once. The TCR originated in a man aged 35 to 55 with Graves' ophthalmopathy. Material: blood.

The CDR3 reads CSARAGQGESYNEQFF. CDR3 nucleotides: TGCAGTGCTAGAGCCGGACAGGGTGAGTCCTACAATGAGCAGTTCTTC. The gene calls are TRBV20-1 and TRBJ2-1; 8 bases are a match to TRBD1. V shed 1 base and J 1 base; nucleotides not matched to a gene: 6. Germline-derived CDR1 and CDR2 are DFQATT and SNEGSKA (reference sequence). CDR3 length: 16 residues.